A single sample gave rise to the 11 T cell receptor beta chains below, sequenced in a study of beta chain features in type 1 diabetes. Study-wide results and caveats: Type 1 diabetes patients had TCRB CDR3s that were shorter (moderately but significantly so) in all four CD4+ subsets.

Their antigens are not known. Investigators reverse transcribed all isolated RNA, so they sequenced expressed TCRB transcripts. The repertoire was sequenced with immunoSEQ multiplex PCR; TCRdb's copy has only in-frame clones and lacks some. Of 600,000 or so clones detected, 9.5% to 15% appear once; the ten largest clones hold more than 0.1%. Sequencing input: naive CD4+ T cells from blood. Source of these receptors: a man aged 25 to 40 with type 1 diabetes.

This clone came up a few times. This chain uses TRBV25-1 with TRBJ1-2; tentatively, D is TRBD1 (6 bases). V was trimmed by 3 bases and J by 2 bases, leaving 22 bases between them. The germline CDR1 and CDR2 sequences are MGHDK and SYGVNS. The length of the CDR3 is 18 residues. DNA for the CDR3: TGTGCCAGCAGTGAGGGAAGTATACTCGGGACACACAACTATGGCTACACCTTC. Translation gives CASSEGSILGTHNYGYTF.

In its sample, this clone was seen a few times. Other DNA sequences within the sample encode an identical CDR3. V gene TRBV18 combines with J gene TRBJ1-5; D gene uncertain. V lost 3 bases to trimming and J lost 4 bases, with 7 bases between them. CDR1 is KGHSH, CDR2 LQKENI, per germline. The CDR3 runs to 13 residues. In nucleotides, the CDR3 is TGTGCCAGCTCACCGCAGGAGAATCAGCCCCAGCATTTT. Translating it yields CASSPQENQPQHF.

The chain uses TRBV11-3 and TRBJ1-6; D uncertain. Trimming stripped 0 bases from V and 5 bases from J, with 8 bases between. CDR3 length: 15 residues. Germline-derived CDR1 and CDR2 are SGHNT and YENEEA. The CDR3 DNA reads TGTGCCAGCAGCTTAGATCCCGGGAATAATTCACCCCTCCACTTT. This gives the protein CASSLDPGNNSPLHF.

This rearrangement joins TRBV10-3 to TRBJ2-7, with D uncertain. The CDR3 spans 14 residues. V lost 10 bases and J lost 2, with 18 bases in between. Germline V gene sequence: CDR1 ENHRY, CDR2 SYGVKD. This CDR3 reads CATFRADLTYEQYF. The CDR3, as DNA: TGTGCCACCTTTCGTGCGGACCTTACCTACGAGCAGTACTTC.

This clone was observed a handful of times. J is TRBJ2-5 and V is TRBV19, with D unresolved. The V end was cut by 6 bases, the J end by 4 bases, with 12 bases between. The CDR3 length is 13 residues. Germline V gene sequence: CDR1 LNHDA, CDR2 SQIVND (reference sequence). CDR3 in amino acids: CASSRAHGETQYF. The CDR3 DNA reads TGTGCCAGTAGCCGGGCACATGGAGAGACCCAGTACTTC.

This clone was detected only a few times. The chain joins TRBV11-3 to TRBJ2-3; no clear D. V lost 1 base, J lost 0 bases, and 8 bases lay in between. Per the germline V gene, CDR1 is SGHNT and CDR2 is YENEEA. CDR3 length: 15 residues. CDR3 protein: CASSLGSGSTDTQYF. CDR3 coding DNA: TGTGCCAGCAGCTTAGGTAGTGGAAGCACAGATACGCAGTATTTT.

The rearrangement links TRBV18 to TRBJ2-7; tentatively, D is TRBD2 (7 bases). Deletions cut 4 bases from V and 6 bases from J, with 16 bases between. CDR1 and CDR2 (germline): KGHSH, LQKENI. The CDR3 runs to 14 residues. The DNA for the CDR3 is TGTGCCAGCTCACGGGAGGCGGGGGCGAGCGAGCAGTACTTC. Translation: CASSREAGASEQYF.

This rearrangement joins TRBV14 to TRBJ1-1; 9 nucleotides line up with TRBD1. In germline, CDR1 is SGHDN, CDR2 FVKESK. This CDR3 is built from 16 residues. V dropped 4 bases and J dropped 2; count of bases not matched to a gene: 8. DNA for the CDR3: TGTGCCAGCAGCCTGCGGCCGGGACAGGGAAACACTGAAGCTTTCTTT. Its protein is CASSLRPGQGNTEAFF.

The chain is built from TRBV9 and TRBJ2-2; TRBD1 agrees at 10 bases. This CDR3 has 16 amino acids. Germline V CDR1 and CDR2: SGDLS, YYNGEE. The J segment lost 0 bases and the V segment lost 4 bases, leaving 3 bases of the junction unmatched. CDR3 coding DNA: TGTGCCAGCAGCCGCGGACAGGGGGCGAACACCGGGGAGCTGTTTTTT. Its protein product is CASSRGQGANTGELFF.

This clone appeared a few times. The genes are TRBV7-2 and TRBJ2-1, with a possible D match to TRBD1 (6 bases). V shed 1 base and J shed 7 bases, with 17 bases lying between them. Germline V gives CDR1 SGHTA, CDR2 FQGNSA. CDR3 length equals 16 residues. CDR3 bases: TGTGCCAGCAGCTTAGTTTCCTCACAGGGTACGAATGAGCAGTTCTTC. The encoded protein is CASSLVSSQGTNEQFF. The full variable domain, its missing parts supplied by reference TRBV7-2 and TRBJ2-1, is GAGVSQSPSNKVTEKGKDVELRCDPISGHTALYWYRQSLGQGLEFLIYFQGNSAPDKSGLPSDRFSAERTGGSVSTLTIQRTQQEDSAVYLCASSLVSSQGTNEQFFGPGTRLTVL.

With respect to this clone: This may be a read error, as it is one base from a much larger clone. The same CDR3 arises from other DNA sequences in this sample as well. The chain employs TRBV5-6 and TRBJ2-5; no clear D gene. Germline V gene sequence: CDR1 SGHDT, CDR2 YYEEEE. Trimming removed 2 bases from V and 3 bases from J, with 2 bases in between. The CDR3 runs to 11 residues. CDR3 DNA: TGTGCCAGCAGCTTAGAAGAGACCCAGTACTTC. It specifies CASSLEETQYF.